This T cell receptor beta chain derives from a study of CD8+ T cells in alopecia areata. As the sequencing template, cDNA was produced by extracting RNA and reverse transcribing it. Assay used: immunoSEQ multiplex PCR; TCRdb lists only in-frame clones, some missing. The table has 150,000 to 200,000 clones, about 60% seen once. CDR1 and CDR2 (germline): SGHAT, FQNNGV. Trimming left V 4 bases short and J 7 bases short, with 16 bases between. The CDR3 totals 14 residues. V usage is TRBV11-2 and J usage is TRBJ1-2; D is possibly TRBD1 (5 bases). The sample taken for sequencing was CD4+ T cells sorted from blood. This sequence was found in a human donor in good health. The CDR3 loop reads CASSSTGGTFGYTF. The CDR3 DNA is TGTGCCAGCAGCTCCACCGGGGGGACTTTTGGCTACACCTTC. The variable domain in full, with the rest retrieved from reference TRBV11-2 and TRBJ1-2, is EAGVAQSPRYKIIEKRQSVAFWCNPISGHATLYWYQQILGQGPKLLIQFQNNGVVDDSQLPKDRFSAERLKGVDSTLKIQPAKLEDSAVYLCASSSTGGTFGYTFGSGTRLTVV.